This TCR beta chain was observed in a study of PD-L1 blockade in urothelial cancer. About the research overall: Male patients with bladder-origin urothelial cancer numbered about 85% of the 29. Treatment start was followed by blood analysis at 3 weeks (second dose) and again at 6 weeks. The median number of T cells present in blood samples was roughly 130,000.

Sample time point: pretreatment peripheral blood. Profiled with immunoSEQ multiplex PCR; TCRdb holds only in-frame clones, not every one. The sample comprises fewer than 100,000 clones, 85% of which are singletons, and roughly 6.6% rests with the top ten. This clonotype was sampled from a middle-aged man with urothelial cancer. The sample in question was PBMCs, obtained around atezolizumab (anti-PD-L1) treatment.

The CDR3, as DNA: TGTGCCTGGTCTGGAGACACAGATACGCAGTATTTT. It is translated as CAWSGDTDTQYF. The rearrangement links TRBV30 to TRBJ2-3; D unresolved. The CDR3 is made up of 12 amino acids. V was cut by 5 bases and J by 2 bases, with 8 bases left in between. Germline loops: CDR1 GTSNPN, CDR2 SVGIG (reference sequence).